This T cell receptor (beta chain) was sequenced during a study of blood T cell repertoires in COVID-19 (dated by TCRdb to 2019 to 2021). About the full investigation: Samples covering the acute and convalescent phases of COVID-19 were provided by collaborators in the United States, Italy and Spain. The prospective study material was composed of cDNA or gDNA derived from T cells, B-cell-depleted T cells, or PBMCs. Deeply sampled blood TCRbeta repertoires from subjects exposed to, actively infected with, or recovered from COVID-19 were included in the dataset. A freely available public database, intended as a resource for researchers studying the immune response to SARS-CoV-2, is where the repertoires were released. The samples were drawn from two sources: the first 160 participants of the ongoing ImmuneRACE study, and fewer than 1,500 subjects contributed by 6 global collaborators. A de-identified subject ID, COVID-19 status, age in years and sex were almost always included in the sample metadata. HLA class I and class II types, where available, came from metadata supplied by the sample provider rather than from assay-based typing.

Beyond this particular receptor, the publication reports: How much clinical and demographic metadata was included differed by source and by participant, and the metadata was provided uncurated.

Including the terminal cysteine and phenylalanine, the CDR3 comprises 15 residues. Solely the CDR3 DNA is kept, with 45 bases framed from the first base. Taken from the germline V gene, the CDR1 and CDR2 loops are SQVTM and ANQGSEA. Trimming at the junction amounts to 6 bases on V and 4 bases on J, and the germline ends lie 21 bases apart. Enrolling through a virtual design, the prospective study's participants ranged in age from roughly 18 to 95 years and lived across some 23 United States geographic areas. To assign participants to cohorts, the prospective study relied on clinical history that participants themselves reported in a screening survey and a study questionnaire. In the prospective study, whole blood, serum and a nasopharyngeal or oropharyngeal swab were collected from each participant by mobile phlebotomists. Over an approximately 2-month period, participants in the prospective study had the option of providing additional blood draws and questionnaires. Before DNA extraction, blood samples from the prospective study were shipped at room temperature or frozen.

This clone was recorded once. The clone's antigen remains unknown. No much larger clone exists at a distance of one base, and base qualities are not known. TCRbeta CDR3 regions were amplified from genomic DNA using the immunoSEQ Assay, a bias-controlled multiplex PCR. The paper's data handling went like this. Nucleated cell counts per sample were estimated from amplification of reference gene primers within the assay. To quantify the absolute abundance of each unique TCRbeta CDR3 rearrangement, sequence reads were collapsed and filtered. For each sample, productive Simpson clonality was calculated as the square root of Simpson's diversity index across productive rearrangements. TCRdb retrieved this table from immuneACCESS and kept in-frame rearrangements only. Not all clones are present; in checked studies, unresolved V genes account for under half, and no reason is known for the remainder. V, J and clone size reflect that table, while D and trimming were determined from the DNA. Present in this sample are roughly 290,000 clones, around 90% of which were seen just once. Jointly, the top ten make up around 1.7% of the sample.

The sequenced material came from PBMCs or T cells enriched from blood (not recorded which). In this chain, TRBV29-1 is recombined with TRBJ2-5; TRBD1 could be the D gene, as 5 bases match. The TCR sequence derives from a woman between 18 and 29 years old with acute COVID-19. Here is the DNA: TGCAGCGTCGTTTCACCCAGGGTGTCTCCAGAGACCCAGTACTTC. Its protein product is CSVVSPRVSPETQYF.